Below, 9 T cell receptor beta chains from the same sample are listed, as sequenced in a study of blood T cell repertoires in COVID-19. Sequencing used immunoSEQ multiplex PCR; TCRdb keeps in-frame clones, though not all of them. The table includes approximately 240,000 clones, approximately 80% detected once. Sample: peripheral blood. All receptors come from a woman older than 75 with active or convalescent COVID-19.

The CDR3: CASSQASGGRSYNEQFF. In nucleotides, the CDR3 is TGTGCCAGCAGCCAAGCGAGCGGGGGTCGCTCCTACAATGAGCAGTTCTTC. This chain links TRBV3-1 (or the pseudogene TRBV3-2) with TRBJ2-1, with 8 bases aligning to TRBD2. The CDR3 is 17 residues long. V lost 1 base, J lost 0 bases, and 5 bases stayed unmatched. Germline loops: CDR1 LGHDT, CDR2 YNNKEL (reference sequence).

This chain links TRBV6-2 or TRBV6-3 with TRBJ1-5; 7 positions agree with TRBD1. With V trimmed by 6 bases and J by 9 bases, 11 bases remained unmatched. Germline V gives CDR1 MNHEY, CDR2 SVGEGT. This CDR3 is built from 14 residues. The CDR3 DNA sequence: TGTGCCAGCAGCCAGACAGGGCTTTCGTGGCCCCAGCATTTT. It is translated as CASSQTGLSWPQHF.

V and J are TRBV7-3 and TRBJ1-2, with a weak D call TRBD1 (5 bases). The CDR3 consists of 13 residues. Germline V gene data show CDR1 as SGHTA and CDR2 as FQGTGA. The V gene lost 0 bases and the J gene lost 7 bases, with 9 bases spanning the gap. The CDR3 region has the DNA TGTGCCAGCAGCTTAACTCCGGGGGGTGGCTACACCTTC. Amino acid sequence: CASSLTPGGGYTF.

V and J are TRBV10-3 and TRBJ1-1; TRBD1 aligns across 8 bases. Germline V CDR1 and CDR2: ENHRY, SYGVKD. The junction had 5 bases not matched to a gene; V was cut back by 3 bases and J by 5 bases. This CDR3 is built from 14 residues. CDR3 in DNA: TGTGCCATCAGTGACGGACAGGGCAGGACTGAAGCTTTCTTT. Its translation: CAISDGQGRTEAFF.

V is TRBV13 and J is TRBJ2-7; the match to TRBD2 covers 9 bases. The germline gives CDR1 PRHDT, CDR2 FYEKMQ (reference sequence). The CDR3 has 17 residues. Trimming cost V 3 bases and J 0 bases; bases outside gene matches: 9. The CDR3 nucleotides read TGTGCCAGCAGCTTCCGAGCGGGAGGACTTAACTCCTACGAGCAGTACTTC. This sequence encodes CASSFRAGGLNSYEQYF.

V is TRBV28 and J is TRBJ2-3; 11 bases align to TRBD1. With 7 bases clipped from V and 2 bases from J, the junction kept 8 bases outside the gene matches. CDR3 length: 16 residues. Looked up from germline, CDR1 is MDHEN and CDR2 is SYDVKM. The CDR3 spells CASNGPGQGVTDTQYF. As DNA, the CDR3 is TGTGCCAGCAATGGCCCGGGACAGGGGGTCACAGATACGCAGTATTTT.

The V gene is TRBV7-9, the J gene TRBJ2-7; D is undetermined. Trimming took 4 bases from V and 0 from J, leaving 22 bases between them. The CDR3 is 18 residues long. Germline V gene data show CDR1 as SEHNR and CDR2 as FQNEAQ (reference sequence). The CDR3 region is CASSSNDDQLLSSYEQYF. The CDR3 DNA is TGTGCCAGCAGCTCAAACGACGATCAACTATTGAGCTCCTACGAGCAGTACTTC.

Notes on this clone: Other DNA variants within this sample encode the same CDR3. The chain carries TRBV28 and TRBJ2-6; weak D call: TRBD2 (5 bases). The V end was cut by 4 bases, the J end by 0 bases, with 7 bases between. The CDR3 is 15 residues long. Germline V CDR1 and CDR2: MDHEN, SYDVKM. In nucleotides, the CDR3 is TGTGCCAGCAGTTCTGGAGGCTCTGGGGCCAACGTCCTGACTTTC. Its protein is CASSSGGSGANVLTF.

This chain connects TRBV2 to TRBJ2-1; tentatively, D is TRBD2 (6 bases). The germline CDR1 and CDR2 sequences are SNHLY and FYNNEI. This CDR3 region has 15 residues. V was cut by 10 bases and J by 9 bases, with 25 bases left in between. For the CDR3, the DNA is TGTGCCAACAACACCGGGACTGTCAATCTGGGTGAGCAGTTCTTC. This encodes CANNTGTVNLGEQFF.